Listed below are T cell receptor beta chains from one sample, sequenced in a study of OX40 agonist ivuxolimab in advanced cancers. Libraries were prepared by immunoSEQ multiplex PCR; TCRdb keeps only in-frame clonotypes and omits some of them. Of around 67,000 clones listed, approximately 91% are singletons. Here the sequenced sample was CD4+ or CD8+ T cells sorted from blood, taken in a trial of the OX40 agonist ivuxolimab. These receptors originate from an adult with an advanced solid tumor such as melanoma, head and neck, liver or kidney cancer. CDR3s include the opening cysteine and the closing phenylalanine or tryptophan. A D gene is named only where the DNA matches it firmly. Size is stated for part of the rows, as once, few or many counts, or as a class when the clone is expanded.

j_call clone_size d_call v_call cdr3_aa cdr3_nt
TRBJ1-2 - - TRBV30 CAWQGFHGYTF TGTGCCTGGCAGGGATTTCATGGCTACACCTTC
TRBJ2-5 - - TRBV18 CASSPPWGGGLPNQETQYF TGTGCCAGCTCACCACCGTGGGGAGGGGGACTACCCAACCAAGAGACCCAGTACTTC
TRBJ1-5 - TRBD1 TRBV5-4 CASSRGGAGQPQHF TGTGCCAGCAGTAGAGGGGGCGCGGGTCAGCCCCAGCATTTT
TRBJ2-4 - - TRBV28 CASSSPSEGKNIQYF TGTGCCAGCAGTTCCCCGTCCGAGGGAAAAAACATTCAGTACTTC
TRBJ2-3 - TRBD2 TRBV5-1 CASSLVGLSWTDTQYF TGCGCCAGCAGCTTGGTGGGACTATCTTGGACAGATACGCAGTATTTT
TRBJ2-7 - TRBD2 TRBV6-6 CASSPSGGTTYEQYF TGTGCCAGCAGCCCCTCGGGGGGGACTACCTACGAGCAGTACTTC
TRBJ1-4 - - TRBV4-1 CASSLAPGEKLFF TGCGCCAGCAGCCTGGCCCCCGGGGAAAAACTGTTTTTT
TRBJ2-5 - - TRBV19 CASNGRGGIGETQYF TGTGCCAGTAACGGAAGGGGCGGGATCGGAGAGACCCAGTACTTC
TRBJ2-1 - - TRBV5-4 CASSLALRTRDEQFF TGTGCCAGCAGCTTGGCTTTAAGGACCAGGGATGAGCAGTTCTTC
TRBJ2-7 - TRBD2 TRBV12-5 CASGLDLWTSGRDEQYF TGTGCTAGTGGTTTGGATCTTTGGACTAGCGGGAGGGACGAGCAGTACTTC
TRBJ2-7 - TRBD2 TRBV7-9 CASSFASGSVIEQYF TGTGCCAGCAGCTTCGCTAGCGGGAGTGTAATCGAGCAGTACTTC
TRBJ1-2 - TRBD1 TRBV4-1 CASSQPGQGRGGYTF TGCGCCAGCAGCCAACCGGGACAGGGAAGGGGAGGCTACACCTTC
TRBJ2-6 once TRBD1 TRBV6-4 CASRDRGSGANVLTF TGTGCCAGCAGAGACAGGGGCTCTGGGGCCAACGTCCTGACTTTC
TRBJ2-3 - - TRBV5-1 CASSWGTHTDTQYF TGCGCCAGCAGCTGGGGGACTCACACAGATACGCAGTATTTT
TRBJ2-7 - - TRBV7-2 CASSFFFQSEQYF TGTGCCAGCAGCTTCTTTTTTCAGTCCGAGCAGTACTTC
TRBJ2-3 - - TRBV7-2 CASSFATGPTDTQYF TGTGCCAGCAGCTTCGCGACGGGGCCTACAGATACGCAGTATTTT
TRBJ2-7 - - TRBV5-1 CASSLSSVTYEQYF TGCGCCAGCAGCCTGTCTAGCGTAACCTACGAGCAGTACTTC
TRBJ2-3 - - TRBV10-2 CASTLGVRVTQYF TGCGCCAGCACCCTGGGGGTACGAGTTACGCAGTATTTT
TRBJ2-6 - - TRBV11-3 CASSITGSGANVLTF TGTGCCAGCAGCATAACAGGTTCTGGGGCCAACGTCCTGACTTTC
TRBJ2-2 - TRBD1 TRBV9 CASSFTGDRELFF TGTGCCAGCAGCTTTACAGGGGACAGGGAGCTGTTTTTT
TRBJ2-6 - - TRBV2 CASSATSGANVLTF TGTGCCAGCAGTGCTACCTCTGGGGCCAACGTCCTGACTTTC
TRBJ2-5 - - TRBV5-1 CASSLGRGLEETQYF TGCGCCAGCAGCTTGGGGAGGGGTTTGGAGGAGACCCAGTACTTC
TRBJ2-3 - TRBD2 TRBV6-1 CASSEGVVAGVTDTQYF TGTGCCAGCAGTGAAGGGGTGGTAGCGGGGGTCACAGATACGCAGTATTTT
TRBJ2-5 - - TRBV4-1 CASSPSDSWETQYF TGCGCCAGCAGCCCCTCGGACAGTTGGGAGACCCAGTACTTC
TRBJ2-7 - - TRBV28 CASSTPGVHEQYF TGTGCCAGCAGCACTCCAGGGGTGCACGAGCAGTACTTC
TRBJ1-2 - TRBD1 TRBV28 CASSFGQGRGNYGYTF TGTGCCAGCAGTTTTGGACAGGGAAGGGGTAACTATGGCTACACCTTC
TRBJ2-3 - TRBD2 TRBV28 CASSWGLALPDTQYF TGTGCCAGCAGTTGGGGACTAGCGTTACCAGATACGCAGTATTTT
TRBJ2-1 - TRBD2 TRBV7-9 CASSRLAGGNVEQFF TGTGCCAGCAGCAGACTAGCGGGAGGGAATGTTGAGCAGTTCTTC
TRBJ2-7 - - TRBV28 CASTPGQLPYEQYF TGTGCCAGCACCCCTGGACAGTTGCCCTACGAGCAGTACTTC
TRBJ1-2 - - TRBV7-1 CASSLGGTFYGYTF TGTGCCAGCAGCTTAGGCGGAACCTTTTATGGCTACACCTTC
TRBJ1-5 - - TRBV7-8 CASSLMYSNQPQHF TGTGCCAGCAGCCTCATGTATAGCAATCAGCCCCAGCATTTT
TRBJ2-2 - - TRBV19 CASSRVQNTGELFF TGTGCCAGTAGTCGGGTCCAAAACACCGGGGAGCTGTTTTTT
TRBJ2-5 few - TRBV11-3 CASSGGSQETQYF TGTGCCAGCAGCGGGGGCAGCCAAGAGACCCAGTACTTC
TRBJ2-3 - - TRBV9 CASSRGTPRTDTQYF TGTGCCAGCTCAAGGGGGACTCCCCGAACCGATACGCAGTATTTT
TRBJ2-2 - - TRBV5-1 CASRDTRTTGELFF TGCGCCAGCCGGGACACCCGAACAACCGGGGAGCTGTTTTTT
TRBJ1-3 - - TRBV7-2 CASSLQAGFGNTIYF TGTGCCAGCAGCTTACAGGCAGGTTTTGGAAACACCATATATTTT
TRBJ2-3 few - TRBV28 CASRGTGGPSTDTQYF TGTGCCAGCAGGGGTACGGGGGGCCCGAGCACAGATACGCAGTATTTT
TRBJ2-2 - TRBD1 TRBV28 CASSEQGANTGELFF TGTGCCAGCAGTGAACAGGGGGCGAACACCGGGGAGCTGTTTTTT
TRBJ2-3 - - TRBV6-4 CASSPLGVGDTQYF TGTGCCAGCAGCCCCTTGGGGGTGGGAGATACGCAGTATTTT
TRBJ2-2 - - TRBV6-1 CASSEPGELFF TGTGCCAGCAGTGAACCCGGGGAGCTGTTTTTT
TRBJ2-7 - - TRBV28 CASSLISLYEQYF TGTGCCAGCAGTTTGATCTCCCTCTACGAGCAGTACTTC
TRBJ2-7 - TRBD1 TRBV7-2 CANNEQGLEQYF TGTGCCAACAATGAACAGGGGCTCGAGCAGTACTTC
TRBJ1-4 - TRBD1 TRBV19 CASREGGTGGGGEKLFF TGTGCCAGTAGAGAGGGAGGGACAGGGGGCGGGGGTGAAAAACTGTTTTTT
TRBJ2-1 - - TRBV15 CATSRGGGSNFHNEQFF TGTGCCACCAGCAGAGGGGGGGGCTCCAATTTTCACAATGAGCAGTTCTTC
TRBJ1-1 - - TRBV14 CASSQEQGTEAFF TGTGCCAGCAGCCAAGAGCAGGGAACTGAAGCTTTCTTT
TRBJ2-7 - - TRBV7-2 CASSLQPLSAPYEQYF TGTGCCAGCAGCCTTCAACCGCTAAGTGCCCCCTACGAGCAGTACTTC
TRBJ1-5 - - TRBV5-1 CASSSPGDVGQPQHF TGCGCCAGCAGCTCCCCAGGGGACGTGGGACAGCCCCAGCATTTT
TRBJ2-1 once - TRBV10-3 CAIRSPPGEKGLF TGTGCCATCAGATCGCCTCCTGGGGAAAAGGGACTCTTC
TRBJ1-5 - TRBD1 TRBV7-2 CASSSGTGGNQPQHF TGTGCCAGCAGTTCCGGGACAGGGGGCAATCAGCCCCAGCATTTT
TRBJ2-3 - - TRBV29-1 CSVVGGSTDTQYF TGCAGCGTTGTGGGGGGTAGCACAGATACGCAGTATTTT
TRBJ1-2 - - TRBV28 CASRIGGTGGYTF TGTGCCAGCAGGATAGGGGGTACGGGTGGCTACACCTTC
TRBJ2-2 - TRBD1 TRBV6-5 CASSPRTGSAELFF TGTGCCAGCAGTCCTAGGACAGGGTCGGCGGAGCTGTTTTTT
TRBJ2-7 - - TRBV5-1 CASSLPGEKSSYEQYF TGCGCCAGCAGCTTGCCAGGGGAGAAAAGCTCCTACGAGCAGTACTTC
TRBJ1-5 few TRBD1 TRBV15 CATSRPSLQGKLHF TGTGCCACCAGCAGACCTTCATTACAGGGGAAATTGCATTTT
TRBJ2-1 - - TRBV7-9 CASSLDLASPYNEQFF TGTGCCAGCAGCTTAGACCTAGCGAGCCCCTACAATGAGCAGTTCTTC
TRBJ2-7 - TRBD2 TRBV11-3 CASSLRGASGREQYF TGTGCCAGCAGCTTAAGAGGGGCTAGCGGGAGAGAGCAGTACTTC